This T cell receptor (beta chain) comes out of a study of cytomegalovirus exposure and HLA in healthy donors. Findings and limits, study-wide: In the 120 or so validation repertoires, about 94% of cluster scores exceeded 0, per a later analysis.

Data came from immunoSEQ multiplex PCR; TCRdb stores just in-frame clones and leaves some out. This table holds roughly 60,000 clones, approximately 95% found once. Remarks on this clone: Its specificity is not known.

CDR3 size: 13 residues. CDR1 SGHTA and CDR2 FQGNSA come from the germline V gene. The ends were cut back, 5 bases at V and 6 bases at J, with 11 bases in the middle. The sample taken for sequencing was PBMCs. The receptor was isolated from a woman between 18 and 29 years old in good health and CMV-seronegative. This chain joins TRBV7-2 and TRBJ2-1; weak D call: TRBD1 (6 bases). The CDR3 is CASSPRQANEQFF. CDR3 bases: TGTGCCAGCAGCCCACGACAGGCCAATGAGCAGTTCTTC.